The 9 T cell receptor beta chains given below trace back to one sample, sequenced in a study of T cell repertoires in cytomegalovirus infection. TCRdb re-analysed the reads in MiXCR, keeping a single row per CDR3 protein. Among approximately 71,000 distinct CDR3 sequences listed, 20% to 25% were seen once. Their antigens are not known. This material consisted of CD8+ T cells from cultured PBMCs, taken from culture after CMV antigen stimulation. The receptors were sampled from a human donor in good health (CMV status not recorded). Some clones in this sample may be carry-over from other donors' samples.

This clonotype was detected only a few times. The chain is built from TRBV5-5 and TRBJ1-4, with 7 bases aligning to TRBD1. V lost 3 bases and J lost 4; bases outside the gene matches: 6. The V gene's germline CDR1 is SGHKS and CDR2 YYEKEE (reference sequence). The CDR3 is 15 residues long. CDR3 sequence (DNA): TGTGCCAGCAGCTCCTGGGGACAGTATAATGAAAAACTGTTTTTT. Its translation is CASSSWGQYNEKLFF.

Concerning this clonotype itself: Just one base apart from a much larger clone, this may be a read error. The chain employs TRBV7-8 and TRBJ2-7; TRBD1 might be the D (5 bases). CDR1 SGHVS and CDR2 FQNEAQ come from the germline V gene. CDR3 length equals 16 residues. Trimming pared 5 bases from V and 6 bases from J, leaving 23 bases between. CDR3 region: CASSLRTLVSMGEQYF. DNA for the CDR3: TGTGCCAGCAGCCTACGGACATTAGTATCCATGGGCGAGCAGTACTTC. The whole variable domain, filled in from reference TRBV7-8 and TRBJ2-7, reads GAGVSQSPRYKVAKRGQDVALRCDPISGHVSLFWYQQALGQGPEFLTYFQNEAQLDKSGLPSDRFFAERPEGSVSTLKIQRTQQEDSAVYLCASSLRTLVSMGEQYFGPGTRLTVT.

Many counts were recorded for this clonotype. V is TRBV7-9 and J is TRBJ2-1, with D uncertain. Between the trimmed V and J ends, which lost 9 bases and 4 bases, there was a span of 13 bases. This CDR3 is 13 amino acids long. Per germline, CDR1 SEHNR and CDR2 FQNEAQ (reference sequence). CDR3 in DNA: TGTGCCAGTAGGACGGGCAGTTACAATGAGCAGTTCTTC. As protein: CASRTGSYNEQFF.

This clonotype was seen a few times. The chain recombines TRBV20-1 with TRBJ2-2; TRBD2 might be the D (7 bases). The CDR3 is 15 amino acids. Germline CDR1 and CDR2: DFQATT and SNEGSKA (reference sequence). Between the trimmed V and J ends, which lost 0 bases and 3 bases, there was a span of 11 bases. CDR3 sequence: CSARDPGGYTGELFF. The CDR3 DNA reads TGCAGTGCTAGAGATCCGGGGGGCTACACCGGGGAGCTGTTTTTT.

Concerning this clonotype itself: Compared with germline, one end of the junction differs, possibly owing to a read error. The CDR3 loop reads CASKLRYSDQPQHF. CDR3 sequence (DNA): TGTGCCAGCAAACTCCGGTATAGCGATCAGCCCCAGCATTTT. V and J are TRBV6-2 or TRBV6-3 and TRBJ1-5; no clear D gene. CDR3 length: 14 residues. From germline, CDR1 is MNHEY and CDR2 SVGEGT.

The table lists this clonotype with a few counts. This chain joins TRBV5-1 and TRBJ1-4; D is ambiguous. V lost 2 bases, J lost 5 bases, and 19 bases lay in between. CDR1 is SGHRS, CDR2 YFSETQ, per germline. CDR3 length equals 17 residues. The CDR3 here is CASSFDSLTAPNEKLFF. The CDR3 DNA reads as TGCGCCAGCAGCTTTGACTCTCTGACCGCTCCGAATGAAAAACTGTTTTTT.

This chain joins TRBV12-3 or TRBV12-4 and TRBJ2-1, with 8 bases identical to TRBD1. This CDR3 spans 16 amino acids. V shed 0 bases, J shed 7 bases, and the junction held 8 bases outside the gene matches. CDR3: CASSLALSRGQNEQFF. As DNA, the CDR3 is TGTGCCAGCAGTTTAGCGCTCTCCAGGGGGCAAAATGAGCAGTTCTTC.

This clonotype was recorded a few times. The V call is TRBV7-8, the J call TRBJ2-5, with D possibly being TRBD2 (6 bases). The CDR3 spans 13 residues. CDR1 and CDR2 (germline): SGHVS, FQNEAQ. Trimming took 2 bases from V and 5 from J, leaving 9 bases between them. The CDR3 bases are TGTGCCAGCAGCTTAATCGCGGGGGAGACCCAGTACTTC. Translated: CASSLIAGETQYF.

This clonotype was found many times. The rearrangement links TRBV7-2 to TRBJ1-4; perhaps TRBD1 as D (5 bases). The germline CDR1 and CDR2 sequences are SGHTA and FQGNSA. V dropped 1 base and J dropped 3 bases, with 9 bases sitting between them. This CDR3 is 15 amino acids long. CDR3 residues: CASSLGGSPNEKLFF. The DNA for the CDR3 is TGTGCCAGCAGCTTAGGGGGCAGCCCTAATGAAAAACTGTTTTTT.